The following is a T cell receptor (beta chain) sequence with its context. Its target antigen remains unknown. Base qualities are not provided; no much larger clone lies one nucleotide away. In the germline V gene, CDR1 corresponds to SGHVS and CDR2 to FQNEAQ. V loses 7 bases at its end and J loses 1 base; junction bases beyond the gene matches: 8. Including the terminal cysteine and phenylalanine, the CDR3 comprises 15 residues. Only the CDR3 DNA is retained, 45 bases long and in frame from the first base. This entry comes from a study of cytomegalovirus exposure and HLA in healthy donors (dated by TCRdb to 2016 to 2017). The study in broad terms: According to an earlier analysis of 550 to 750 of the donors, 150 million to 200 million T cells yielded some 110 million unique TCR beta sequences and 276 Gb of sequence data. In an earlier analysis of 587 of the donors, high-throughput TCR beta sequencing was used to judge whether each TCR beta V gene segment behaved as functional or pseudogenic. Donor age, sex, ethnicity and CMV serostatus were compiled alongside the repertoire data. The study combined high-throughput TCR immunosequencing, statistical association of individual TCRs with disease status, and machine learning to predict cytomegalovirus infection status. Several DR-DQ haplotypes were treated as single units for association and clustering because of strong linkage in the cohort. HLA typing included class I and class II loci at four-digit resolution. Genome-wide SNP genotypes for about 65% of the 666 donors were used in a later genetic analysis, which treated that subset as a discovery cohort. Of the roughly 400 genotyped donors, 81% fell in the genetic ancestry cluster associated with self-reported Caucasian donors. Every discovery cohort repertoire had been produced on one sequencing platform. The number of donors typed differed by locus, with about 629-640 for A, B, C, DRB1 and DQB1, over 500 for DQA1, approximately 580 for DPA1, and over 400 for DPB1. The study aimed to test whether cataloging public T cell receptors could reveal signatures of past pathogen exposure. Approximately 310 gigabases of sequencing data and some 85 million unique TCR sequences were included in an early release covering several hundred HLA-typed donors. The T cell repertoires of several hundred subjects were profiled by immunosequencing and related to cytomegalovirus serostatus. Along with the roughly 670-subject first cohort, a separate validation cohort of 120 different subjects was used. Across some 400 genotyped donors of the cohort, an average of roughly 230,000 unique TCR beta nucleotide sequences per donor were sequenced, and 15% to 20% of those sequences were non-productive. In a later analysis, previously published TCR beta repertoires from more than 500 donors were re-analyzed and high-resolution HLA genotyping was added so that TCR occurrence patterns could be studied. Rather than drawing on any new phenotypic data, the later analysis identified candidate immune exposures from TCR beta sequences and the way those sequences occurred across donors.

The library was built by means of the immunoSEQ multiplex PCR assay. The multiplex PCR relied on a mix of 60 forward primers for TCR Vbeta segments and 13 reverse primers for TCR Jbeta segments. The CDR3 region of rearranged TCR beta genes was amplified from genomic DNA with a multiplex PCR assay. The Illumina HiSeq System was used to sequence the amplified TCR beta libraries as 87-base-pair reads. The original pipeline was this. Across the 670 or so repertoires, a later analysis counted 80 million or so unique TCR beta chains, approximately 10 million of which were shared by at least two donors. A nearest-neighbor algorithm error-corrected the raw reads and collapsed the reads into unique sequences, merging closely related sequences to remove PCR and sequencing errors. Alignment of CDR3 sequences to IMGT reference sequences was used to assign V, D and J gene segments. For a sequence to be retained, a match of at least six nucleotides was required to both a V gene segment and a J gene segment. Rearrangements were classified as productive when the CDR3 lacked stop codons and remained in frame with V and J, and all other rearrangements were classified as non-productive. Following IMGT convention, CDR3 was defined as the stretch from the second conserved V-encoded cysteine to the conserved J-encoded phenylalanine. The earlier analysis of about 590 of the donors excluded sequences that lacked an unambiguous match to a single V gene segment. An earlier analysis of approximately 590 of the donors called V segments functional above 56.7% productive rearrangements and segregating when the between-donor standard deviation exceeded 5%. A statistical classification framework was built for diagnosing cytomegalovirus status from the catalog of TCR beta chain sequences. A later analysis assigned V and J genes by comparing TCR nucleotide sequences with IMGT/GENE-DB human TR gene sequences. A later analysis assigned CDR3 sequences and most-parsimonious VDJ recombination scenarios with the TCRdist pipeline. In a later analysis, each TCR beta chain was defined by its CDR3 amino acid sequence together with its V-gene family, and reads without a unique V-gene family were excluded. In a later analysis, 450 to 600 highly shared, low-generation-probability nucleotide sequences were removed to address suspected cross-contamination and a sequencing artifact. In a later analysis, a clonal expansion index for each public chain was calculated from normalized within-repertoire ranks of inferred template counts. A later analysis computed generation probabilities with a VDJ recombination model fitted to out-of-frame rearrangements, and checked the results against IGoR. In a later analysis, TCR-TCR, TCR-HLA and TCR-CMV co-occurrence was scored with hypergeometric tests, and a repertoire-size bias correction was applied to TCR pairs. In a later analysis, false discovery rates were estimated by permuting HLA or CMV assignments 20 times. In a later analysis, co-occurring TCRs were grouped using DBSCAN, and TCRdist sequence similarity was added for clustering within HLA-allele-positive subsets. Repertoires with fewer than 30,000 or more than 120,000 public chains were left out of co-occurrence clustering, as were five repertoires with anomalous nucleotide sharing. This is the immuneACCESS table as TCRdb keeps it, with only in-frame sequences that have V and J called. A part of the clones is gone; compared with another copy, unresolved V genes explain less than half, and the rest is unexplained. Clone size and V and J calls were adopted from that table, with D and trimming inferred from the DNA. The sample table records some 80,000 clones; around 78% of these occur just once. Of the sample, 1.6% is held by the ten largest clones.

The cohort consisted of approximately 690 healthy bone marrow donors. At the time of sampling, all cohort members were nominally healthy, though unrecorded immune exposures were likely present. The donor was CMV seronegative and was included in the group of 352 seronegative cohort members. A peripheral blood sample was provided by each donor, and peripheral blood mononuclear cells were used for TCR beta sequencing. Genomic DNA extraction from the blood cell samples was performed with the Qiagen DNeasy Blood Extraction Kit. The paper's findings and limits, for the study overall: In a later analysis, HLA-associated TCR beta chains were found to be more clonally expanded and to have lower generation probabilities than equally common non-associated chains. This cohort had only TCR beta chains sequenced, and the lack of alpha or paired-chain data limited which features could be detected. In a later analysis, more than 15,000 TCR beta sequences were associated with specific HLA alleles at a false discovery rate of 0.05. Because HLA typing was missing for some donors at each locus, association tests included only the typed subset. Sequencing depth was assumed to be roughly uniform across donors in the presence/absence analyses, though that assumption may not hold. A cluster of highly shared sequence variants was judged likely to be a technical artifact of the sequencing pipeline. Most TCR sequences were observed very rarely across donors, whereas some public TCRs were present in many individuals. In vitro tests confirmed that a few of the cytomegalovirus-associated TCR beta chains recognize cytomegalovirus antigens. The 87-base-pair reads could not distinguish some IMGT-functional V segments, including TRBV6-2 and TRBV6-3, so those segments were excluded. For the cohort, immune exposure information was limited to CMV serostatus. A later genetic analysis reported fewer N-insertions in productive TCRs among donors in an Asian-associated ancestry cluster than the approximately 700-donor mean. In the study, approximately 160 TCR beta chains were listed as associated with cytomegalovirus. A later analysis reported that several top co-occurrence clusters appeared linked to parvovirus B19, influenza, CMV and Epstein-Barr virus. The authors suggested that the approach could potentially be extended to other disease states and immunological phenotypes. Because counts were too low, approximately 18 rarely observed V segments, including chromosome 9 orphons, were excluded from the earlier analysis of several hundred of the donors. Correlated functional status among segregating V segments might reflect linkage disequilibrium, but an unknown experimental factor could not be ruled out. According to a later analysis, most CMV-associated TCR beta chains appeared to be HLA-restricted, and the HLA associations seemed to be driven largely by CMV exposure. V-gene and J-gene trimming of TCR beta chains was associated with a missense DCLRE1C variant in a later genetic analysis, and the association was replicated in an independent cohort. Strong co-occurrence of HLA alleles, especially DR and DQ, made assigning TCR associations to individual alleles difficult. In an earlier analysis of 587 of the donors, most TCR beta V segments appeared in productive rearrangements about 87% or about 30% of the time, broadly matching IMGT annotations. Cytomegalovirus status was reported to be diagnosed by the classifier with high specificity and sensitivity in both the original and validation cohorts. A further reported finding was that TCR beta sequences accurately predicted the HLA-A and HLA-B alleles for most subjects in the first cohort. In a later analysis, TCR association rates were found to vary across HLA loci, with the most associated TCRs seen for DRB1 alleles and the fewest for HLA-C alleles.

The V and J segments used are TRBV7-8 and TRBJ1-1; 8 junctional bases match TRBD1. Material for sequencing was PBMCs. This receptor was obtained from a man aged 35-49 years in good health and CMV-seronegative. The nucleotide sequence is TGTGCCAGCACCGAACAGGGACAGGCGAACACTGAAGCTTTCTTT. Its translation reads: CASTEQGQANTEAFF.